This TCR beta chain was observed in a study of neoadjuvant nivolumab and ipilimumab in lung cancer. Study overall: The combination arm added day-1 ipilimumab 1 mg/kg to nivolumab 3 mg/kg on days 1, 15, 29.

The study's findings and limits: From pretherapy to surgery, tumor richness and clonality rose with dual therapy. Resected tumors had greater TCR richness and clonality than uninvolved lung. A small number of samples were TCR sequenced.

Points on this clone: The antigen remains unidentified.

Trimming stripped 0 bases from V and 5 bases from J, with 7 bases between. The CDR3 totals 13 residues. Germline V gene sequence: CDR1 SGHRS, CDR2 YFSETQ. Generated by immunoSEQ multiplex PCR, the TCRdb table keeps only in-frame clones and is missing some. This sample has approximately 35,000 clones, with 80% to 95% found just once. This sequence was found in an adult with non-small cell lung cancer. The chain carries TRBV5-1 and TRBJ2-3, with D uncertain. This material consisted of peripheral blood, taken after neoadjuvant nivolumab, alone or with ipilimumab, at or shortly before surgery. CDR3 region: CASSLGTGDTQYF. The CDR3 DNA reads TGCGCCAGCAGCTTGGGGACCGGAGATACGCAGTATTTT.